The 27 T cell receptor beta chains presented below share a single source sample, sequenced in a study of T cell responses to AZD1222 COVID-19 vaccine. Only in-frame clones appear in the TCRdb table, and some are missing; sequencing was by immunoSEQ multiplex PCR. The sample shows around 73,000 clones, 85% to 90% of them seen only once. The sequencing used peripheral blood, collected 28 days after the second AZD1222 dose. These receptors were obtained from an adult who received the AZD1222 COVID-19 vaccine.

The genes are TRBV6-1 and TRBJ1-6; 11 nucleotides match TRBD1. The V gene end was trimmed by 2 bases and the J gene end by 1 base; junction bases not matched to a gene: 7. The CDR3 runs 19 residues. Per the germline V gene, CDR1 is MNHNS and CDR2 is SASEGT. DNA for the CDR3: TGTGCCAGCAGTGAAATTGGACAGGGGGCCGGTTCCTATAATTCACCCCTCCACTTT. Protein product: CASSEIGQGAGSYNSPLHF.

The chain carries TRBV6-5 and TRBJ2-3, with TRBD2 as a possible D gene (6 bases). In germline, CDR1 is MNHEY, CDR2 SVGAGI. Trimming cost V 6 bases and J 7 bases, with 14 bases left between them. The CDR3 consists of 13 residues. Here the CDR3 DNA reads TGTGCCAGCAGGCGGGACCCCGGCCATACGCAGTATTTT. This sequence encodes CASRRDPGHTQYF.

This rearrangement joins TRBV5-1 to TRBJ2-2; no definite D call. CDR3 length equals 13 residues. V was clipped by 0 bases and J by 7 bases, with 7 bases between them. CDR1 is SGHRS and CDR2 is YFSETQ in the germline V gene. This CDR3 reads CASSLVGGGELFF. CDR3 bases: TGCGCCAGCAGCTTGGTCGGTGGCGGGGAGCTGTTTTTT.

This sequence joins TRBV15 and TRBJ1-4; D unresolved. The CDR3 is 13 residues long. Trimming left V 0 bases short and J 15 bases short, with 14 bases between. Germline loops: CDR1 LNHNV, CDR2 YYDKDF (reference sequence). The CDR3: CATSRDIPTVLFF. The DNA of the CDR3 is TGTGCCACCAGCAGAGATATCCCGACTGTATTGTTTTTT.

This rearrangement joins TRBV7-2 to TRBJ2-5; perhaps D is TRBD1 or TRBD2 (6 bases each). The V gene's germline CDR1 is SGHTA and CDR2 FQGNSA. The CDR3 runs 13 residues. Deletions cut 6 bases from V and 5 bases from J, with 13 bases between. Written as DNA, the CDR3 is TGTGCCAGCAGTTCCGGGGGCCGGGAGACCCAGTACTTC. Amino acids: CASSSGGRETQYF.

The chain recombines TRBV19 with TRBJ1-1; 10 nucleotides line up with TRBD1. V dropped 0 bases and J dropped 5; count of bases not matched to a gene: 6. Germline values: CDR1 LNHDA, CDR2 SQIVND (reference sequence). CDR3 length equals 16 residues. The CDR3 DNA reads as TGTGCCAGTAGTATAGAGGACAGGGGGAGAGTAACTGAAGCTTTCTTT. Translation: CASSIEDRGRVTEAFF. The full variable domain, in which reference TRBV19 and TRBJ1-1 provide the parts outside the CDR3, is DGGITQSPKYLFRKEGQNVTLSCEQNLNHDAMYWYRQDPGQGLRLIYYSQIVNDFQKGDIAEGYSVSREKKESFPLTVTSAQKNPTAFYLCASSIEDRGRVTEAFFGQGTRLTVV.

The chain uses TRBV15 and TRBJ1-2, with D uncertain. Germline-derived CDR1 and CDR2 are LNHNV and YYDKDF (reference sequence). The CDR3 consists of 12 residues. V was cut by 3 bases and J by 8 bases, with 10 bases left in between. CDR3 DNA: TGTGCCACCAGCAGCGACACTCGAGGCTACACCTTC. Translating it yields CATSSDTRGYTF.

V gene TRBV5-6 combines with J gene TRBJ1-6; a possible D gene is TRBD1 (5 bases). CDR1 is SGHDT and CDR2 is YYEEEE in the germline V gene. V was pared by 4 bases and J by 0 bases, with 8 bases between. This CDR3 comprises 15 residues. CDR3 in amino acids: CASSGTDSYNSPLHF. The CDR3 DNA sequence: TGTGCCAGCAGCGGGACGGACTCCTATAATTCACCCCTCCACTTT.

V and J are TRBV4-1 and TRBJ1-2, with TRBD1 identical over 8 bases. The junction had 5 bases not matched to a gene; V was cut back by 5 bases and J by 3 bases. The V gene's germline CDR1 is MGHRA and CDR2 YSYEKL. The CDR3 loop spans 14 amino acids. The CDR3 DNA sequence: TGCGCCAGCAGCGCGGCGACAGGGGACTATGGCTACACCTTC. Its protein product is CASSAATGDYGYTF.

The chain is built from TRBV7-3 and TRBJ2-1; 11 nucleotides agree with TRBD2. After removal of 5 bases from V and 5 bases from J, the junction contained 5 bases not matched to a gene. The CDR3 has 15 residues. Germline V gene data show CDR1 as SGHTA and CDR2 as FQGTGA. The chain's CDR3 is CASSLRLAGHNEQFF. In nucleotides, the CDR3 is TGTGCCAGCAGCCTTCGACTAGCGGGACACAATGAGCAGTTCTTC. Variable domain in full (rest from reference TRBV7-3 and TRBJ2-1): GAGVSQTPSNKVTEKGKYVELRCDPISGHTALYWYRQSLGQGPEFLIYFQGTGAADDSGLPNDRFFAVRPEGSVSTLKIQRTERGDSAVYLCASSLRLAGHNEQFFGPGTRLTVL.

The rearrangement uses TRBV5-1 and TRBJ2-3; TRBD2 aligns across 8 bases. Germline-derived CDR1 and CDR2 are SGHRS and YFSETQ. Trimming at V came to 2 bases and at J to 2 bases, leaving 10 bases not matched to a gene. CDR3 length: 17 amino acids. The CDR3 protein is CASSLSSGAHFTDTQYF. The CDR3 bases are TGCGCCAGCAGCTTAAGTAGCGGGGCACACTTCACAGATACGCAGTATTTT.

The chain uses TRBV2 and TRBJ2-2; 8 nucleotides agree with TRBD1. This CDR3 region has 16 residues. Losses at the gene ends were 10 bases for V and 7 bases for J; bases not matched to a gene: 17. The V gene's germline CDR1 is SNHLY and CDR2 FYNNEI. DNA of the CDR3: TGTGCCACCCACGGGCGAGCCGGAGGACAGGGCGGGGAGCTGTTTTTT. Its translation: CATHGRAGGQGGELFF.

A few counts support this clone. J is TRBJ1-3 and V is TRBV4-2; D is ambiguous. The CDR3 runs 14 residues. V lost 1 base and J lost 8, with 12 bases in between. Germline V gene data show CDR1 as LGHNA and CDR2 as YNFKEQ. The CDR3 here is CASSQVGTYDTIYF. In DNA form, the CDR3 reads TGTGCCAGCAGCCAAGTGGGAACTTACGACACCATATATTTT.

The chain recombines TRBV5-6 with TRBJ1-4; 9 bases map to TRBD1. This CDR3 region has 15 residues. Germline-derived CDR1 and CDR2 are SGHDT and YYEEEE. The J segment lost 8 bases and the V segment lost 0 bases, leaving 5 bases of the junction unmatched. CDR3 bases: TGTGCCAGCAGCTTGGCGGGACAGGGTGAGGAAAAACTGTTTTTT. It codes for CASSLAGQGEEKLFF.

The chain is built from TRBV5-1 and TRBJ2-1; 10 bases match TRBD1. V shed 3 bases and J 8 bases; nucleotides not matched to a gene: 5. Germline-derived CDR1 and CDR2 are SGHRS and YFSETQ. The CDR3 covers 14 residues. The CDR3 coding sequence is TGCGCCAGCAGCTCGGGACAGGGGAGGGATGAGCAGTTCTTC. It is translated as CASSSGQGRDEQFF.

The chain has TRBV4-3 and TRBJ1-2, with 9 bases lining up with TRBD1. This CDR3 is built from 15 residues. Germline values: CDR1 LGHNA, CDR2 YSLEER. V shed 4 bases and J 4 bases; nucleotides not matched to a gene: 7. The CDR3 reads CASSPDRGWPYGYTF. The CDR3 DNA follows: TGCGCCAGCAGCCCCGACAGGGGGTGGCCCTATGGCTACACCTTC.

The J gene is TRBJ2-7, the V gene TRBV6-1, with TRBD1 as a possible D gene (7 bases). The V and J ends lost 2 bases and 4 bases respectively, with 15 bases between them. The CDR3 is 15 residues long. The germline gives CDR1 MNHNS, CDR2 SASEGT. The CDR3 reads CASSERQGLRYEQYF. CDR3 coding DNA: TGTGCCAGCAGTGAACGACAGGGACTTCGGTACGAGCAGTACTTC.

The chain is built from TRBV24-1 and TRBJ2-7; tentative D call: TRBD1 (6 bases). The CDR3 contains 14 residues. Between the trimmed V and J ends, which lost 4 bases and 6 bases, there was a span of 15 bases. Germline CDR1 is KGHDR and CDR2 is SFDVKD. In DNA form, the CDR3 reads TGTGCCACCAGTGACCCTACCACAGGGTTCGAGCAGTACTTC. The encoded protein is CATSDPTTGFEQYF.

This clone has just one count. This chain connects TRBV6-2 or TRBV6-3 to TRBJ2-1, with D perhaps matching TRBD1 (6 bases). Germline V CDR1 and CDR2: MNHEY, SVGEGT. Trimming cost V 5 bases and J 6 bases, with 20 bases left between them. CDR3 length: 16 amino acids. The CDR3 DNA reads TGTGCCAGCAGTATCTCTCAGGGGTCGAGGGGCAATGAGCAGTTCTTC. This gives the protein CASSISQGSRGNEQFF.

This chain joins TRBV4-2 and TRBJ2-1; D is unresolved. Per germline, CDR1 LGHNA and CDR2 YNFKEQ. V shed 1 base and J shed 7 bases, with 5 bases lying between them. This CDR3 has 12 residues. DNA of the CDR3: TGTGCCAGCAGCCAAGGCTTTAATGAGCAGTTCTTC. Translated: CASSQGFNEQFF.

CDR3 DNA sequence: TGCGCCAGCAGTTACGACTACCTAGCGACGCAGTATTTT. Encoded protein: CASSYDYLATQYF. V gene TRBV5-1 combines with J gene TRBJ2-3, with TRBD2 as a possible D gene (6 bases). The CDR3 has 13 amino acids. CDR1 is SGHRS and CDR2 is YFSETQ in the germline V gene. The germline V and J ends were trimmed by 5 bases and 9 bases, with 16 bases remaining between them.

V gene TRBV29-1 combines with J gene TRBJ1-3; weak D call: TRBD1 (6 bases). This CDR3 has 12 amino acids. Looked up from germline, CDR1 is SQVTM and CDR2 is ANQGSEA. V lost 5 bases to trimming and J lost 2 bases, with 7 bases between them. The CDR3 DNA sequence: TGCAGCGTTTGGGGGCCTGGAAACACCATATATTTT. Its protein is CSVWGPGNTIYF.

The rearrangement uses TRBV19 and TRBJ1-6; 7 bases are a match to TRBD1. This CDR3 contains 16 residues. V lost 5 bases, J lost 7 bases, and 11 bases stayed unmatched. CDR1 and CDR2 (germline): LNHDA, SQIVND (reference sequence). CDR3 DNA: TGTGCCAGTAGTCCCAAGACAGGGACGACAAATTCACCCCTCCACTTT. It is translated as CASSPKTGTTNSPLHF.

The chain uses TRBV5-4 and TRBJ2-2; 10 bases line up with TRBD2. The CDR3 runs 16 residues. The V gene's germline CDR1 is SGHNT and CDR2 YYREEE (reference sequence). Trimming removed 4 bases from V and 6 bases from J; junction bases left unmatched: 9. The CDR3 region has the DNA TGTGCCAGCAGCGGAATAGCGGGGGGTCGGGCCGGGGAGCTGTTTTTT. The encoded protein is CASSGIAGGRAGELFF. Filled out from reference TRBV5-4 and TRBJ2-2, the complete variable domain reads ETGVTQSPTHLIKTRGQQVTLRCSSQSGHNTVSWYQQALGQGPQFIFQYYREEENGRGNFPPRFSGLQFPNYSSELNVNALELDDSALYLCASSGIAGGRAGELFFGEGSRLTVL.

The chain joins TRBV10-3 to TRBJ1-2; 8 positions match TRBD1. This CDR3 contains 14 residues. CDR1 is ENHRY, CDR2 SYGVKD, per germline. V trimming: 4 bases; J trimming: 7 bases; junction bases outside the gene matches: 8. In nucleotides, the CDR3 is TGTGCCATCAGTGGAATGACAGGGGACGGTGGCTACACCTTC. This sequence encodes CAISGMTGDGGYTF.

The chain employs TRBV19 and TRBJ1-2, with D unresolved. Germline V gene data show CDR1 as LNHDA and CDR2 as SQIVND (reference sequence). The CDR3 has 8 amino acids. V lost 11 bases to trimming and J lost 8 bases, with 6 bases between them. CDR3 in amino acids: CASGGYTF. The CDR3 DNA follows: TGTGCCTCTGGGGGCTACACCTTC.

J is TRBJ1-2 and V is TRBV5-1; weak D call: TRBD1 (6 bases). Germline lookup yields CDR1 SGHRS and CDR2 YFSETQ. The V and J ends lost 2 bases and 1 base respectively, with 9 bases between them. There are 14 residues in the CDR3. The CDR3 region is CASSLARGNYGYTF. Here the CDR3 DNA reads TGCGCCAGCAGCTTAGCCAGGGGTAACTATGGCTACACCTTC.